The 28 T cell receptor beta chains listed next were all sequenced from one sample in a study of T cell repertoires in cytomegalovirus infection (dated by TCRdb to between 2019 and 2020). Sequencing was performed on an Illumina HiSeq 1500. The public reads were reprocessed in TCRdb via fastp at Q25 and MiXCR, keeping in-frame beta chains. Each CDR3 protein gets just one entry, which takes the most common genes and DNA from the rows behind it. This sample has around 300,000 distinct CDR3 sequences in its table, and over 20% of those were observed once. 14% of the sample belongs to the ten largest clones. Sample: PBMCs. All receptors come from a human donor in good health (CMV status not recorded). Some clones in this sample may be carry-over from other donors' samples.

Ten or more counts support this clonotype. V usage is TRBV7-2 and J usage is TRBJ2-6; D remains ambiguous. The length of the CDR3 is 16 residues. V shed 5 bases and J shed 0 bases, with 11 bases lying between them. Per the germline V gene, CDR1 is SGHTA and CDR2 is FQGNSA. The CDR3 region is CASSRWGRSGANVLTF. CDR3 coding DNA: TGTGCCAGCAGCCGCTGGGGTCGCTCTGGGGCCAACGTCCTGACTTTC.

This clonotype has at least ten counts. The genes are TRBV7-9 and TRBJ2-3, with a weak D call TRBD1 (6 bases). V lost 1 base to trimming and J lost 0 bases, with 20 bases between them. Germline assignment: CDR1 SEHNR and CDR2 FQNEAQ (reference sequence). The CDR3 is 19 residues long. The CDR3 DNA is TGTGCCAGCAGCTTAGTTGGGGGCAGCGGAATACTCAGCACAGATACGCAGTATTTT. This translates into CASSLVGGSGILSTDTQYF.

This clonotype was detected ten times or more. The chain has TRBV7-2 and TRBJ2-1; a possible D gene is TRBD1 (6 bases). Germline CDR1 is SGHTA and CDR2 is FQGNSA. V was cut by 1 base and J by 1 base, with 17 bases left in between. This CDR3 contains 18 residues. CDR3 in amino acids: CASSLGLRGGLSYNEQFF. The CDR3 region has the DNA TGTGCCAGCAGCTTAGGTCTCAGGGGCGGATTGTCCTACAATGAGCAGTTCTTC.

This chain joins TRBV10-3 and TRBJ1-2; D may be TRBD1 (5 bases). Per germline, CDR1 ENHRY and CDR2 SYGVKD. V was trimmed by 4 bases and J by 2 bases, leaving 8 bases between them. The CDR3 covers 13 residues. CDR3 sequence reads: CAISGDRNYGYTF. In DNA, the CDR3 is TGTGCCATCAGTGGGGACCGAAACTATGGCTACACCTTC.

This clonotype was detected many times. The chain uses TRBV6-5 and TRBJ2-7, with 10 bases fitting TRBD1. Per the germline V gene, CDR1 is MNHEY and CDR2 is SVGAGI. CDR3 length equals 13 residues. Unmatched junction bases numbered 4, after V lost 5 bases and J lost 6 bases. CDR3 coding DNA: TGTGCCAGCAGTGTAGGACAGGGGGTCGAGCAGTACGTC. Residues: CASSVGQGVEQYV.

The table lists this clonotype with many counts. The CDR3 DNA is TGCGCCAGCAGCCCCTCGTGGGGCAGACTCCTTTGGTACACTGAAGCTTTCTTT. Protein product: CASSPSWGRLLWYTEAFF. The rearrangement joins TRBV4-1 to TRBJ1-1; weak D call: TRBD1 (5 bases). Germline V gives CDR1 MGHRA, CDR2 YSYEKL. V lost 4 bases and J 3 bases, leaving 24 bases between the germline ends. CDR3 size: 18 residues.

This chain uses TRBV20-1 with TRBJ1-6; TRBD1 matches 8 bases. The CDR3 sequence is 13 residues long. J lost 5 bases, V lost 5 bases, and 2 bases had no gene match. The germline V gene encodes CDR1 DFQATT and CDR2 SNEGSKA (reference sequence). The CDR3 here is CSAGTGNNSPLHF. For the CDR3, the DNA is TGCAGTGCTGGGACAGGCAATAATTCACCCCTCCACTTT.

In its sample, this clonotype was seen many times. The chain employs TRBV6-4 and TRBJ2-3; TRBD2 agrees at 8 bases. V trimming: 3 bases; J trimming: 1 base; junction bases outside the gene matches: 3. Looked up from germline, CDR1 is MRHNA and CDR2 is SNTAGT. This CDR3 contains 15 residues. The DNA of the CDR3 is TGTGCCAGCAGTGAGCGGGGGGAAGGCACAGATACGCAGTATTTT. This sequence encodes CASSERGEGTDTQYF.

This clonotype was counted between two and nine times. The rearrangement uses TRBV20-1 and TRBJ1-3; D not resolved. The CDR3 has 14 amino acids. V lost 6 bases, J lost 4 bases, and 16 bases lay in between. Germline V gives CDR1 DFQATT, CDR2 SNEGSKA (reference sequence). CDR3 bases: TGCAGTGCGAGAAGGGAAGTCTCAGGAAACACCATATATTTT. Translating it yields CSARREVSGNTIYF.

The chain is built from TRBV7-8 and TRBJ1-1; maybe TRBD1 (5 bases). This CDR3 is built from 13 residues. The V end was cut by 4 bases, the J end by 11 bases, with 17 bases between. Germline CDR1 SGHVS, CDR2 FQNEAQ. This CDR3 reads CASSSHGGEYAFF. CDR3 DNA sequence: TGTGCCAGCAGCTCCCACGGGGGGGAATATGCTTTCTTT.

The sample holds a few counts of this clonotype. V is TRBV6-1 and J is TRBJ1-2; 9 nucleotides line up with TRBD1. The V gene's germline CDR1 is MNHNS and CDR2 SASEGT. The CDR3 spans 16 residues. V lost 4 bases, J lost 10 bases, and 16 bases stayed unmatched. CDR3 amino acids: CASSATGGVFGSDYTF. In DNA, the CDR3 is TGTGCCAGCAGTGCTACAGGGGGCGTTTTTGGCAGCGACTACACCTTC.

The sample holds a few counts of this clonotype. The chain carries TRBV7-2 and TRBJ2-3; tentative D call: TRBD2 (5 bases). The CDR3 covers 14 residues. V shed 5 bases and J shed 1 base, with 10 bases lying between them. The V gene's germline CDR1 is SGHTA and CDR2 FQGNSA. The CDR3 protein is CASSTRAGTDTQYF. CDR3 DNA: TGTGCCAGCAGCACCCGAGCGGGCACAGATACGCAGTATTTT.

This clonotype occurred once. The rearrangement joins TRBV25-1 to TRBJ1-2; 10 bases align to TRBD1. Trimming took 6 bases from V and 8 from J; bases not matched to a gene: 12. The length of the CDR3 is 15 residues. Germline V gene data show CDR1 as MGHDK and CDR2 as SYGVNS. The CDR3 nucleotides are TGTGCCAGCAGATCCACCTCCGGACAGGGGGGAGGCTACACCTTC. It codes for CASRSTSGQGGGYTF.

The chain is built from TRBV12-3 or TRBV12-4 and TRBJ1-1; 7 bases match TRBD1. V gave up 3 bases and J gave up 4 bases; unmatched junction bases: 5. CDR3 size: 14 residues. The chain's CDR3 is CASSFLTGSTEAFF. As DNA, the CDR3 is TGTGCCAGCAGTTTTCTGACAGGGTCCACTGAAGCTTTCTTT.

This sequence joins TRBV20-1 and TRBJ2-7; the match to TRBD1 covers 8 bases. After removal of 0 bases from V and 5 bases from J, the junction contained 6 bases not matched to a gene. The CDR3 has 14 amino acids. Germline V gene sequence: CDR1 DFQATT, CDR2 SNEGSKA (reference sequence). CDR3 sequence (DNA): TGCAGTGCTAGAGATGCGGACAGGGTCCACGAGCAGTACTTC. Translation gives CSARDADRVHEQYF.

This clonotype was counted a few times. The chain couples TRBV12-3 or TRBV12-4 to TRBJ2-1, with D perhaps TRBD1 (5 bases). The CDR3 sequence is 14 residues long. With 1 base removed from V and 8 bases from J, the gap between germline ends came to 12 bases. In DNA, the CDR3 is TGTGCCAGCAGTTTAGAGGCAGGGTTCGATGAGCAGTTCTTC. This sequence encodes CASSLEAGFDEQFF.

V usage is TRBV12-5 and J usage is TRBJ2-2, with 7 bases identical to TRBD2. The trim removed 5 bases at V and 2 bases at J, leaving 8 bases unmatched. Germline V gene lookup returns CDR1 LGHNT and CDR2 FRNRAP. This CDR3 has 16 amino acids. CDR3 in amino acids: CASGLAAGVNTGELFF. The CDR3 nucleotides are TGTGCTAGTGGTCTTGCGGCGGGGGTAAACACCGGGGAGCTGTTTTTT.

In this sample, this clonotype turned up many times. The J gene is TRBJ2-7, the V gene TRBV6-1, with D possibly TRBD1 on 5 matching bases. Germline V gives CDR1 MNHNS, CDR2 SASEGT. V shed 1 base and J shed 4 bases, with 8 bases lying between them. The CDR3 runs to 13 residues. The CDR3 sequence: CASSEGQYYEQYF. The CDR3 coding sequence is TGTGCCAGCAGTGAAGGACAGTATTACGAGCAGTACTTC.

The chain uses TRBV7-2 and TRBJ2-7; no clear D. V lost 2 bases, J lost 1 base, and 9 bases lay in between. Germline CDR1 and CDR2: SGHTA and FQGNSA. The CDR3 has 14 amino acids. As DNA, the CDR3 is TGTGCCAGCAGCTTAATACAGCTTTCCTACGAGCAGTACTTC. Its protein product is CASSLIQLSYEQYF.

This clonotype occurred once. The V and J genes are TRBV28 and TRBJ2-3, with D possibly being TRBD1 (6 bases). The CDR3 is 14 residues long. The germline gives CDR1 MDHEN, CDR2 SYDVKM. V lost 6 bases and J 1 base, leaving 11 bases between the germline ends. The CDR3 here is CASSRGQRTDTQYF. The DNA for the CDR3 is TGTGCCAGCAGCCGAGGACAGCGCACAGATACGCAGTATTTT.

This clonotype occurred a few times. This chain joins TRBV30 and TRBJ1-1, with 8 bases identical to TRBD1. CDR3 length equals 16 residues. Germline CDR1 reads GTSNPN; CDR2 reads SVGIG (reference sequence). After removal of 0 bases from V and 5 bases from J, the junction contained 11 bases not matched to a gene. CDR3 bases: TGTGCCTGGAGTGTCCCCCAAACAGGGGGAAGGACTGAAGCTTTCTTT. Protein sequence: CAWSVPQTGGRTEAFF.

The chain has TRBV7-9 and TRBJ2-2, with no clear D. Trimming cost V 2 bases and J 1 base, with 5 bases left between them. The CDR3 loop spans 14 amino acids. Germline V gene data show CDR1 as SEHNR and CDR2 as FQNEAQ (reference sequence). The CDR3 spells CASSLSENTGELFF. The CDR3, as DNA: TGTGCCAGCAGCTTAAGTGAGAACACCGGGGAGCTGTTTTTT.

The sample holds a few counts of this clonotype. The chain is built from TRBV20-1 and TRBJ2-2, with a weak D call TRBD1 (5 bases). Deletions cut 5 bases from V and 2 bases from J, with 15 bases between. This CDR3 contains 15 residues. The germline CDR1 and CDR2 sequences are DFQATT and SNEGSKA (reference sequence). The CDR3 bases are TGCAGTGCTGGCCCGACAGCACCCAACACCGGGGAGCTGTTTTTT. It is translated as CSAGPTAPNTGELFF.

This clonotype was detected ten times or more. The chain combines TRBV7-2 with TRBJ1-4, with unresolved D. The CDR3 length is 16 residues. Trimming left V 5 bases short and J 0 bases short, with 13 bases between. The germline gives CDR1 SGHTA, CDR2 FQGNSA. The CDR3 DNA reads TGTGCCAGCAGCCCCCGCGAGGGTGCAACTAATGAAAAACTGTTTTTT. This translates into CASSPREGATNEKLFF. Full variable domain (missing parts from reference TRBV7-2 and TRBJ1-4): GAGVSQSPSNKVTEKGKDVELRCDPISGHTALYWYRQSLGQGLEFLIYFQGNSAPDKSGLPSDRFSAERTGGSVSTLTIQRTQQEDSAVYLCASSPREGATNEKLFFGSGTQLSVL.

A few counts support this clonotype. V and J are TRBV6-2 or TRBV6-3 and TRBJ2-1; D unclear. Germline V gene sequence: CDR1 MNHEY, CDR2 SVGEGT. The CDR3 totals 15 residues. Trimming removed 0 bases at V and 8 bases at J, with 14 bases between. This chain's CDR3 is CASSYSDSSLDEQFF. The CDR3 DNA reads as TGTGCCAGCAGTTACTCCGATTCCAGTCTCGATGAGCAGTTCTTC.

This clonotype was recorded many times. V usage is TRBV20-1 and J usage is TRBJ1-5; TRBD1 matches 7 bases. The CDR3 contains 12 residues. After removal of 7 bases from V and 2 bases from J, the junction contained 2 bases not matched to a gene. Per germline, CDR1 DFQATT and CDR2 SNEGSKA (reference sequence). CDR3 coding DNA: TGCAGTGTTACAGGGGGCAATCAGCCCCAGCATTTT. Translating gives CSVTGGNQPQHF.

The CDR3 nucleotides are TGCAGTGCTCCGGGACTAGCGGGGCGGGTAGGGGAGCTGTTTTTT. It specifies CSAPGLAGRVGELFF. The V and J genes are TRBV20-1 and TRBJ2-2; 13 bases are shared with TRBD2. CDR1 and CDR2 (germline): DFQATT, SNEGSKA (reference sequence). This CDR3 is built from 15 residues. With 5 bases clipped from V and 8 bases from J, the junction kept 8 bases outside the gene matches.

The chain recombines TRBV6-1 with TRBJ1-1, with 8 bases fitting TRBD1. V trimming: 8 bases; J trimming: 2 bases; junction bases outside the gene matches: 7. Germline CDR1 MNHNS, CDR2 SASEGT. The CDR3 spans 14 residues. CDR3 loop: CASCFPGGNTEAFF. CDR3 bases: TGTGCCAGCTGTTTTCCAGGGGGCAACACTGAAGCTTTCTTT.